This T cell receptor (beta chain) was obtained from a study of Graves' ophthalmopathy and Graves' hyperthyroidism. This clonotype was counted at least ten times. The V segment lost 2 bases and the J segment 3 bases; nucleotides outside the gene matches: 2. Germline V lookup: CDR1 KGHDR, CDR2 SFDVKD. The CDR3 is made up of 14 amino acids. Over 18 months of follow-up, stable hyperthyroidism required that no ophthalmopathy appear. Other autoimmune diseases, uncontrolled infections, pregnancy or lactation ruled patients out of participation. The diagnosis was founded upon clinical symptoms, serum thyroxine, TRAb, thyroid ultrasound and orbital computed tomography. From fresh peripheral blood, approximately 10 ml in volume, the PBMCs were obtained. Amplification from RNA transcripts yielded the TCR beta CDR3 regions. HTBI primers served in a first-round RT-PCR, which a second-round multiplex PCR followed. TCRdb ran MiXCR on the multiplex PCR reads and lists one entry per CDR3 protein. The sample lists approximately 380,000 distinct CDR3 sequences; under 25% were seen once.

The rearrangement joins TRBV24-1 to TRBJ2-7; 8 bases are shared with TRBD2. The specimen sequenced was peripheral blood. The TCR comes from a woman under 30 with stable Graves' hyperthyroidism. The CDR3, as DNA: TGTGCCACCAGTGATTCGCTAGCGGGCTACGAGCAGTACTTC. This gives the protein CATSDSLAGYEQYF.